Listed here is a single T cell receptor (beta chain). One end of the junction fails to match germline, which may point to a read error. This sample was included in a study of cytomegalovirus exposure and HLA in healthy donors. PCR involved 60 Vbeta and 13 Jbeta primers. The table came from immunoSEQ multiplex PCR; TCRdb's copy has only in-frame clones and leaves some out. The sample's table shows roughly 75,000 clones. CDR1 is KGHSH and CDR2 is LQKENI in the germline V gene. There are 17 residues in the CDR3. The sequenced sample consisted of PBMCs. This chain joins TRBV18 and TRBJ2-1, with D perhaps TRBD2 (5 bases). The source of this sequence is a boy aged 5 to 17 in good health and CMV-seronegative. The CDR3 DNA reads TGTGCCAGCTCACCACCCACCGCCCAGCGGCCGGACGGTGAGCAATTCTTC. Translating it yields CASSPPTAQRPDGEQFF.